This T cell receptor beta chain appears in the sequencing data of a study of CD8 T cells in ankylosing spondylitis. Worth noting for this clonotype: Its specificity is unknown.

Germline V lookup: CDR1 SGHTA, CDR2 FQGNSA. V was shortened by 5 bases and J by 2 bases, with 13 bases between the two germline ends. CDR3 length: 14 residues. Study-wide results and caveats: There was a TCR beta motif, made of fewer than 10 highly homologous variants, that appeared characteristic of ankylosing spondylitis blood. There was reportedly significant enrichment of clones that were disease-linked in matched ankylosing spondylitis synovial fluid.

Using quantitative 5'-RACE with molecular barcodes, the authors made TCR beta libraries. From the 5' RACE reads, TCRdb called clonotypes with MiXCR, one entry per CDR3 protein. The sample has a few hundred thousand distinct CDR3 sequences, 20% to 25% seen once. The chain has TRBV7-2 and TRBJ2-7; no reliable D call. The sequence derives from a male donor with ankylosing spondylitis. The sequencing sample was made of blood, either unsorted or a sorted T cell fraction (not recorded which). CDR3 in DNA: TGTGCCAGCAGCCCAGGCCGGGTCCCCTACGAGCAGTACTTC. Its translation is CASSPGRVPYEQYF.